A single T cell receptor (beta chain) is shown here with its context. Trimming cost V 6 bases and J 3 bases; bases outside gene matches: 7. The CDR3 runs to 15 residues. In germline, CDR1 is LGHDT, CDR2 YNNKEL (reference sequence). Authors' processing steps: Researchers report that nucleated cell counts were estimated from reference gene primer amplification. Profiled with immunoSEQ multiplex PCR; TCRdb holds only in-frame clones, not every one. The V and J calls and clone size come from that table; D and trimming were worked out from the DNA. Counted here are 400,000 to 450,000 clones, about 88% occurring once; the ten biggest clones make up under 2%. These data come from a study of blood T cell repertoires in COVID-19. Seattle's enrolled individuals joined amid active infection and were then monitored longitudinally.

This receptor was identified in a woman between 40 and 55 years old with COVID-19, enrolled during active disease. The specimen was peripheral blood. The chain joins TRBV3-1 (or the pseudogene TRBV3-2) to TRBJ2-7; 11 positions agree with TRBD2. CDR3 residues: CASSSGLAGRYEQYF. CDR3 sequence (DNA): TGTGCCAGCAGTTCAGGACTAGCGGGCCGCTACGAGCAGTACTTC.